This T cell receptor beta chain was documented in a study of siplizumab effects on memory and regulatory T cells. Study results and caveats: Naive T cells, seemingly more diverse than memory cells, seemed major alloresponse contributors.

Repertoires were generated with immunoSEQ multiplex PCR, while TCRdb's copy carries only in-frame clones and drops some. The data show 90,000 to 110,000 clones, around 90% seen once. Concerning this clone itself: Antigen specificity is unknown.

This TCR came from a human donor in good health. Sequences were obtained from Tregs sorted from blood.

The CDR3 protein is CATSYDTRIEKLFF. DNA for the CDR3: TGTGCCACCAGCTATGACACCCGAATCGAAAAACTGTTTTTT. The V and J genes are TRBV15 and TRBJ1-4; no definite D call. This CDR3 has 14 residues. V shed 5 bases and J shed 8 bases, with 15 bases lying between them. Germline V gene sequence: CDR1 LNHNV, CDR2 YYDKDF (reference sequence).